The sequence of this T cell receptor beta chain was determined in a study of cytomegalovirus exposure and HLA in healthy donors. Concerning this clone: Its target is not known.

J was trimmed by 6 bases and V by 3 bases; bases with no gene match: 7. The CDR3 runs 14 residues. Germline V gene lookup returns CDR1 SGHTA and CDR2 FQGNSA. Notes on the study in general: Most subjects' HLA-A and HLA-B alleles were reportedly predicted from TCR beta sequences. CMV antigen specificity of a few CMV-associated chains was confirmed in vitro.

Vbeta (60) and Jbeta (13) primers were used in the PCR. Sequenced by immunoSEQ multiplex PCR; TCRdb stores in-frame clones only, minus some. The sample carries about 230,000 clones, approximately 90% recorded once. The chain is built from TRBV7-2 and TRBJ1-2; the match to TRBD1 covers 7 bases. This TCR came from a woman aged 18 to 35 in good health and CMV-seronegative. Input material: PBMCs. CDR3 sequence: CASSFNRGDDGYTF. For the CDR3, the DNA is TGTGCCAGCAGCTTCAACAGGGGTGATGATGGCTACACCTTC.